Below are 23 T cell receptor beta chains sequenced from a single sample in a study of shared T cell receptors in the human thymus. The data were produced by immunoSEQ multiplex PCR, yet TCRdb's version contains in-frame clones alone and is incomplete. Of roughly 660,000 clones listed, 88% are singletons. These data are also associated with another study on human thymus T cells.

Sequenced sample: thymocytes. These receptors all come from a boy under two years old with a congenital heart defect.

CDR3: CASSSAVAREQPQHF. DNA for the CDR3: TGTGCCAGCAGCTCCGCCGTAGCTCGGGAACAGCCCCAGCATTTT. The chain links TRBV5-5 to TRBJ1-5, with D uncertain. The CDR3 consists of 15 residues. The germline gives CDR1 SGHKS, CDR2 YYEKEE (reference sequence). Trimming stripped 3 bases from V and 7 bases from J, with 17 bases between.

The chain is built from TRBV5-1 and TRBJ2-7; 12 positions agree with TRBD2. V lost 0 bases to trimming and J lost 1 base; unmatched junction nucleotides: 8. Per the germline V gene, CDR1 is SGHRS and CDR2 is YFSETQ. The CDR3 has 18 residues. The CDR3 DNA reads TGCGCCAGCAGCTTGGAGTCTAGCGGGAGGGCCAGGTCCTACGAGCAGTACTTC. It codes for CASSLESSGRARSYEQYF.

V and J are TRBV27 and TRBJ2-7; D not resolved. CDR3 size: 16 residues. The V and J ends lost 5 bases and 0 bases respectively, with 17 bases between them. CDR1 is MNHEY, CDR2 SMNVEV, per germline (reference sequence). The CDR3 sequence: CASSTNPNGSSYEQYF. CDR3 nucleotides: TGTGCCAGCAGTACCAACCCAAACGGTAGCTCCTACGAGCAGTACTTC.

The chain has TRBV14 and TRBJ1-1, with D perhaps TRBD1 (6 bases). Between the trimmed V and J ends, which lost 2 bases and 3 bases, there was a span of 10 bases. Germline V gene data show CDR1 as SGHDN and CDR2 as FVKESK. CDR3 length: 14 residues. The CDR3 protein is CASSQTGKYTEAFF. In DNA form, the CDR3 reads TGTGCCAGCAGCCAAACAGGGAAGTACACTGAAGCTTTCTTT.

CDR3 loop: CASSPRSDRTGLYQPQHF. DNA of the CDR3: TGTGCCAGCTCACCGAGGTCCGACCGGACAGGTCTTTATCAGCCCCAGCATTTT. The rearrangement uses TRBV18 and TRBJ1-5; 7 bases are shared with TRBD1. V lost 3 bases and J lost 5; bases outside the gene matches: 16. This CDR3 has 18 amino acids. Germline V gene lookup returns CDR1 KGHSH and CDR2 LQKENI. The variable domain in full, completed from reference TRBV18 and TRBJ1-5, reads NAGVMQNPRHLVRRRGQEARLRCSPMKGHSHVYWYRQLPEEGLKFMVYLQKENIIDESGMPKERFSAEFPKEGPSILRIQQVVRGDSAAYFCASSPRSDRTGLYQPQHFGDGTRLSIL.

CDR3 nucleotide sequence: TGTGCCAGCACCAAGTCCCCGGGACAGGGGGCTGGAGCTAACTATGGCTACACCTTC. Its translation is CASTKSPGQGAGANYGYTF. V and J are TRBV2 and TRBJ1-2; 12 bases fit TRBD1. This CDR3 region has 19 residues. Germline V gives CDR1 SNHLY, CDR2 FYNNEI. J gave up 0 bases and V 7 bases, and 15 bases lay outside the gene matches.

This clone was observed a single time. The chain has TRBV14 and TRBJ2-3; weak D call: TRBD2 (5 bases). V lost 1 base, J lost 0 bases, and 8 bases lay in between. CDR1 and CDR2 (germline): SGHDN, FVKESK. This CDR3 has 15 residues. Here the CDR3 DNA reads TGTGCCAGCAGCCAAGGCAGGACTAGCACAGATACGCAGTATTTT. This encodes CASSQGRTSTDTQYF. The variable domain in full, completed from reference TRBV14 and TRBJ2-3, reads EAGVTQFPSHSVIEKGQTVTLRCDPISGHDNLYWYRRVMGKEIKFLLHFVKESKQDESGMPNNRFLAERTGGTYSTLKVQPAELEDSGVYFCASSQGRTSTDTQYFGPGTRLTVL.

V usage is TRBV7-4 and J usage is TRBJ2-2; 8 nucleotides match TRBD1. V was clipped by 7 bases and J by 1 base; unmatched bases: 8. Germline loops: CDR1 SGHVT, CDR2 SQSDAQ. The CDR3 has 16 residues. CDR3 residues: CASTISGGRNTGELFF. The CDR3 DNA is TGTGCCAGCACCATCTCAGGGGGCAGGAACACCGGGGAGCTGTTTTTT.

This chain links TRBV29-1 with TRBJ2-3; 10 nucleotides line up with TRBD2. The ends lost 3 bases at V and 1 base at J; junction bases unmatched: 1. Germline V gene lookup returns CDR1 SQVTM and CDR2 ANQGSEA. The CDR3 covers 14 residues. CDR3 DNA sequence: TGCAGCGTTGATGGGACTAGCGGCACAGATACGCAGTATTTT. Translation gives CSVDGTSGTDTQYF.

The J gene is TRBJ2-3, the V gene TRBV7-9, with a weak D call TRBD1 (6 bases). The CDR3 extends over 14 amino acids. The germline gives CDR1 SEHNR, CDR2 FQNEAQ (reference sequence). V was clipped by 5 bases and J by 0 bases, with 9 bases between them. The CDR3 nucleotides are TGTGCCAGCAGCACCGACAGGAGCACAGATACGCAGTATTTT. It codes for CASSTDRSTDTQYF.

In DNA, the CDR3 is TGTGCCAGCAGTCCACGTTACAGGGGGCGGACCGGGGAGCTGTTTTTT. Translation: CASSPRYRGRTGELFF. V usage is TRBV28 and J usage is TRBJ2-2, with TRBD1 identical over 9 bases. With V trimmed by 5 bases and J by 5 bases, 9 bases remained unmatched. This CDR3 has 16 residues. Per the germline V gene, CDR1 is MDHEN and CDR2 is SYDVKM.

This clone was counted between two and nine times. This chain connects TRBV2 to TRBJ1-2, with TRBD1 identical over 7 bases. The germline V gene has CDR1 SNHLY and CDR2 FYNNEI. CDR3 size: 14 residues. V dropped 6 bases and J dropped 3; count of bases not matched to a gene: 7. The CDR3 reads CASRGGGGHYGYTF. In nucleotides, the CDR3 is TGTGCCAGCAGAGGAGGGGGCGGTCACTATGGCTACACCTTC.

CDR3 nucleotides: TGTGCTAGTGGTTTGGGACTAGCGGGTAACACCGGGGAGCTGTTTTTT. Translating it yields CASGLGLAGNTGELFF. The rearrangement uses TRBV12-5 and TRBJ2-2; TRBD2 aligns across 10 bases. Germline trimming cut 1 base from V and 2 bases from J; bases unmatched to any gene: 1. The CDR3 length is 16 residues. CDR1 is LGHNT, CDR2 FRNRAP, per germline. Full variable domain (remainder filled in from reference TRBV12-5 and TRBJ2-2): DARVTQTPRHKVTEMGQEVTMRCQPILGHNTVFWYRQTMMQGLELLAYFRNRAPLDDSGMPKDRFSAEMPDATLATLKIQPSEPRDSAVYFCASGLGLAGNTGELFFGEGSRLTVL.

The chain joins TRBV6-4 to TRBJ2-2; TRBD2 aligns across 11 bases. The J segment lost 6 bases and the V segment lost 6 bases, leaving 3 bases of the junction unmatched. This CDR3 has 14 residues. Germline CDR1 is MRHNA and CDR2 is SNTAGT. The DNA of the CDR3 is TGTGCCAGCAGAAGTAGCGGGAGGGCCGGGGAGCTGTTTTTT. The encoded protein is CASRSSGRAGELFF.

The V gene is TRBV7-8, the J gene TRBJ2-2; 11 bases fit TRBD2. The CDR3 consists of 17 residues. V trimming: 5 bases; J trimming: 4 bases; junction bases outside the gene matches: 9. Germline V gene data show CDR1 as SGHVS and CDR2 as FQNEAQ. The CDR3 sequence is CASSTQLAGASTGELFF. The DNA for the CDR3 is TGTGCCAGCAGCACTCAACTAGCGGGAGCTTCCACCGGGGAGCTGTTTTTT.

The rearrangement joins TRBV12-5 to TRBJ1-1; TRBD1 agrees at 7 bases. Germline V gene lookup returns CDR1 LGHNT and CDR2 FRNRAP. J gave up 3 bases and V 2 bases, and 3 bases lay outside the gene matches. This CDR3 region has 14 residues. CDR3 sequence reads: CASGLFTGDTEAFF. In DNA form, the CDR3 reads TGTGCTAGTGGTTTGTTCACAGGGGACACTGAAGCTTTCTTT.

V gene TRBV27 combines with J gene TRBJ2-7, with 8 positions matching TRBD2. This CDR3 contains 15 residues. V lost 4 bases, J lost 3 bases, and 8 bases stayed unmatched. The germline V gene encodes CDR1 MNHEY and CDR2 SMNVEV (reference sequence). The chain's CDR3 is CASSSLAGVNYEQYF. CDR3 DNA sequence: TGTGCCAGCAGTTCGCTAGCGGGCGTAAACTACGAGCAGTACTTC.

As to this clone: At one boundary the junction diverges from the germline segment, which might be a read error. In the same sample, other DNA sequences code for this CDR3. V gene TRBV9 combines with J gene TRBJ2-1, with 10 bases lining up with TRBD1. The CDR3 contains 17 residues. Germline CDR1 and CDR2: SGDLS and YYNGEE. CDR3 in amino acids: CASSVGPPGQGNNEQFF. CDR3 DNA: TGTGCCAGTAGCGTAGGGCCTCCGGGACAGGGGAACAATGAGCAGTTCTTC.

J is TRBJ1-1 and V is TRBV2; D possibly corresponds to TRBD1 (6 bases). CDR1 and CDR2 from the germline V gene are SNHLY and FYNNEI. The CDR3 is 15 amino acids. Trimming took off 4 bases at V and 1 base at J, with 13 bases between the two ends. CDR3 residues: CASSVPGHKNTEAFF. The CDR3 DNA follows: TGTGCCAGCAGTGTACCGGGACATAAGAACACTGAAGCTTTCTTT.

V and J are TRBV4-3 and TRBJ2-7; the match to TRBD2 covers 8 bases. The J segment lost 3 bases and the V segment lost 0 bases, leaving 4 bases of the junction unmatched. Germline-derived CDR1 and CDR2 are LGHNA and YSLEER. The CDR3 loop spans 15 amino acids. The CDR3 loop is CASSQESGTSYEQYF. The CDR3 nucleotides read TGCGCCAGCAGCCAAGAGAGCGGGACTAGCTACGAGCAGTACTTC.

This rearrangement joins TRBV2 to TRBJ2-3; 8 bases fit TRBD2. CDR3 length: 18 amino acids. J lost 1 base, V lost 4 bases, and 13 bases had no gene match. Germline CDR1 and CDR2: SNHLY and FYNNEI. CDR3 in amino acids: CASSAIIGREDGTDTQYF. In DNA form, the CDR3 reads TGTGCCAGCAGTGCTATCATCGGGCGGGAGGACGGCACAGATACGCAGTATTTT.

This rearrangement joins TRBV12-5 to TRBJ2-7, with a weak D call TRBD2 (5 bases). The V end lost 7 bases, the J end lost 1 base, and 20 bases lay between the germline ends. Looked up from germline, CDR1 is LGHNT and CDR2 is FRNRAP. The CDR3 consists of 16 residues. The CDR3 here is CASARPFSSRSYEQYF. The CDR3 bases are TGTGCTAGTGCCCGCCCGTTCTCTAGCCGTTCCTACGAGCAGTACTTC.

The J gene is TRBJ1-4, the V gene TRBV6-4; no definite D call. Trimming pared 7 bases from V and 4 bases from J, leaving 13 bases between. This CDR3 has 14 amino acids. Germline V lookup: CDR1 MRHNA, CDR2 SNTAGT. The CDR3 DNA is TGTGCCAGCAACAGAGGGTTACTTAATGAAAAACTGTTTTTT. It yields the protein CASNRGLLNEKLFF.